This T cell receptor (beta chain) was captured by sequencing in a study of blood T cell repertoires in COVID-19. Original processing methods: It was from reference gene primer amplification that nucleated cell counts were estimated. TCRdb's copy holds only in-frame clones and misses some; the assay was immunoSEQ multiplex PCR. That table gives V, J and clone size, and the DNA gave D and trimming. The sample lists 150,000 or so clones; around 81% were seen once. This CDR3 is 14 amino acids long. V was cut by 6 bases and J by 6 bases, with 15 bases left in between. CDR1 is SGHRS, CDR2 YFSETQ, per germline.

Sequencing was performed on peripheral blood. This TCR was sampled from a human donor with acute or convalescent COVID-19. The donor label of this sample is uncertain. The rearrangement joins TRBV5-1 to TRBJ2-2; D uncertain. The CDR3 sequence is CASTELSQAGELFF. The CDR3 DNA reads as TGCGCCAGCACTGAGCTGTCCCAGGCCGGGGAGCTGTTTTTT.